These T cell receptor beta chains were read from a single sample in a study of T cells in Graves' hyperthyroidism and ophthalmopathy. Each CDR3 protein gets one entry after TCRdb re-called the multiplex PCR reads with MiXCR. The table records around 520,000 distinct CDR3 sequences, around 24% of them present only once. The sequencing input was blood. The receptors stem from a woman aged 25 to 39 with Graves' ophthalmopathy. Each CDR3 is given with its conserved first and last residue. D genes are given only for firm matches. Size is omitted from some rows. Given values are once, few, many or a class for expanded clones.

many	TRBV12-3/TRBV12-4	TRBJ2-5	TRBD1	CASSLGTGKETQYF	TGTGCCAGCAGTTTAGGGACAGGAAAAGAGACCCAGTACTTC
few	TRBV4-3	TRBJ1-2	NA	CASSQDSGDYGYTF	TGCGCCAGCAGCCAAGATTCAGGGGACTATGGCTACACCTTC
NA	TRBV12-3/TRBV12-4	TRBJ1-5	NA	CASRDGTGIHQPQHF	TGTGCCAGCAGGGATGGGACGGGGATTCATCAGCCCCAGCATTTT
many	TRBV28	TRBJ1-5	NA	CASSFPNSAPLGNQPQHF	TGTGCCAGCAGTTTTCCCAACTCGGCCCCACTGGGCAATCAGCCCCAGCATTTT
NA	TRBV12-3/TRBV12-4	TRBJ2-7	NA	CASSPLGEKVYEQYF	TGTGCCAGCAGTCCCCTCGGGGAGAAGGTTTACGAGCAGTACTTC
NA	TRBV6-2/TRBV6-3	TRBJ1-2	NA	CASFTTATPGYTF	TGTGCCAGTTTTACGACAGCTACTCCCGGCTACACCTTC
few	TRBV7-3	TRBJ1-1	NA	CASSLTDGSTEACF	TGTGCCAGCAGCTTAACGGATGGCAGCACTGAAGCTTGCTTT
few	TRBV7-9	TRBJ1-5	NA	CASSPGTELRPQHF	TGTGCCAGCAGCCCCGGGACGGAGCTACGGCCCCAGCATTTT
many	TRBV19	TRBJ1-2	NA	CASQDRDSNYGYTF	TGTGCCAGCCAAGACCGGGATAGCAACTATGGCTACACCTTC
many	TRBV20-1	TRBJ2-5	TRBD2	CSARSPGLAGGTQYF	TGCAGTGCTAGATCACCGGGACTAGCTGGGGGGACCCAGTACTTC
NA	TRBV6-1	TRBJ1-1	NA	CASRFFTGSIDTEAFF	TGTGCCAGCAGATTTTTTACAGGGTCAATCGACACTGAAGCTTTCTTT
many	TRBV7-2	TRBJ2-5	NA	CASSFLPREETQYF	TGTGCCAGCAGCTTCCTCCCCAGGGAGGAGACCCAGTACTTC
NA	TRBV6-1	TRBJ1-6	NA	CASRWRGDSPLHF	TGTGCCAGCAGGTGGAGGGGCGATTCACCCCTCCACTTT
NA	TRBV6-2/TRBV6-3	TRBJ2-2	NA	CASSSVANTGELFF	TGTGCCAGCAGCTCAGTCGCGAACACCGGGGAGCTGTTTTTT
many	TRBV20-1	TRBJ2-7	NA	CSARDSGKSYNYEQYF	TGCAGTGCTAGAGATTCGGGGAAGAGCTACAACTACGAGCAGTACTTC
many	TRBV30	TRBJ1-1	TRBD1	CAWSADRATEAFF	TGTGCCTGGAGTGCCGACAGGGCGACTGAAGCTTTCTTT
NA	TRBV6-1	TRBJ1-6	TRBD1	CASSSTGGLWNSPLHF	TGTGCTAGCAGCAGCACAGGGGGACTTTGGAATTCACCCCTCCACTTT
many	TRBV19	TRBJ2-6	NA	CASTKRQSDSGANVLTF	TGTGCCAGTACGAAGCGACAAAGCGATTCTGGGGCCAACGTCCTGACTTTC
many	TRBV7-2	TRBJ2-7	NA	CASSAYKYEQYF	TGTGCCAGCAGCGCCTACAAGTACGAGCAGTACTTC
few	TRBV11-2	TRBJ1-5	NA	CASSLTGTNSNQPQHF	TGTGCCAGCAGCTTAACTGGCACCAATAGCAATCAGCCCCAGCATTTT
NA	TRBV12-5	TRBJ2-7	TRBD1	CASGLSSGQGAYEQYF	TGTGCTAGTGGTTTATCCTCTGGACAGGGGGCCTACGAGCAGTACTTC
NA	TRBV19	TRBJ1-2	NA	CASSLRDLSGGGYTF	TGTGCCAGTAGTCTACGGGACCTTTCGGGTGGCGGCTACACCTTC
many	TRBV28	TRBJ2-7	NA	CASSLSYKSYEQYF	TGTGCCAGCAGTTTATCATACAAGAGCTACGAGCAGTACTTC
many	TRBV15	TRBJ1-2	NA	CATSRDGYYGYTF	TGTGCCACCAGCAGAGACGGCTACTATGGCTACACCTTC
few	TRBV3-1	TRBJ2-7	TRBD2	CASSQPSGAYEQYF	TGTGCCAGCAGCCAACCTAGCGGGGCCTACGAGCAGTACTTC
few	TRBV6-1	TRBJ1-5	NA	CASKSGGNQPQHF	TGTGCCAGCAAGAGCGGCGGCAATCAGCCCCAGCATTTT
few	TRBV12-3/TRBV12-4	TRBJ2-5	NA	CASSLFGQGVTQYF	TGTGCCAGCAGTCTCTTCGGGCAGGGAGTGACCCAGTACTTC
many	TRBV27	TRBJ2-7	TRBD1	CASSLGQALYEQYF	TGTGCCAGCAGTTTGGGACAGGCCTTATACGAGCAGTACTTC
NA	TRBV12-5	TRBJ2-4	NA	CASGFPGRQYF	TGTGCTAGTGGTTTCCCGGGGAGACAGTACTTC
many	TRBV7-2	TRBJ2-3	NA	CASSFGQGAGDTQYF	TGTGCCAGCAGCTTCGGTCAGGGCGCGGGGGATACGCAGTATTTT
few	TRBV30	TRBJ2-5	TRBD2	CAWNRQGGETQYF	TGTGCCTGGAATCGCCAGGGAGGGGAGACCCAGTACTTC
few	TRBV12-3/TRBV12-4	TRBJ2-7	NA	CASRPRRLGEQYF	TGTGCCAGCAGGCCGAGGCGTTTGGGCGAGCAGTACTTC
many	TRBV10-3	TRBJ1-2	NA	CAISQRDGNYGYTF	TGTGCCATCAGTCAGAGGGACGGGAACTATGGCTACACCTTC
NA	TRBV12-3/TRBV12-4	TRBJ2-7	NA	CASSLSFASYEQYF	TGTGCCAGCAGTTTAAGCTTCGCCTCCTACGAGCAGTACTTC
many	TRBV10-2	TRBJ1-2	NA	CASSGPETNYGYTF	TGCGCCAGCAGTGGCCCAGAGACGAACTATGGCTACACCTTC
NA	TRBV11-2	TRBJ1-1	NA	CASSLDYVKNTDAFF	TGTGCCAGCAGCTTAGATTACGTCAAGAACACTGATGCTTTCTTT
once	TRBV20-1	TRBJ1-2	NA	CSARGFNYGYTF	TGCAGTGCTAGAGGGTTTAACTATGGCTACACCTTC